Described below is a single T cell receptor beta chain sequence and its context. The data were taken from a study of blood T cell repertoires in COVID-19. V lost 0 bases, J lost 5 bases, and 18 bases stayed unmatched. The CDR3 has 21 residues. CDR1 is SGHDN and CDR2 is FVKESK in the germline V gene. The method was immunoSEQ multiplex PCR; TCRdb's version includes in-frame clones alone and lacks a portion of them. The table has about 170,000 clones, about nine tenths seen once; the top ten hold around 3.5%. Sequencing used peripheral blood. The rearrangement links TRBV14 to TRBJ2-1; 11 positions agree with TRBD1. This receptor was obtained from a man between 65 and 85 years old with acute or convalescent COVID-19. The CDR3 protein is CASSQDLLRTGGRWENNEQFF. Here the CDR3 DNA reads TGTGCCAGCAGCCAAGATCTCCTGAGGACAGGGGGCAGGTGGGAGAACAATGAGCAGTTCTTC.